This passage covers 10 T cell receptor beta chains from one sample sequenced in a study of blood T cell repertoires in COVID-19 (dated by TCRdb to 2018 to 2021). The library was made by the immunoSEQ multiplex PCR assay. The table comes from immuneACCESS by way of TCRdb, which keeps in-frame sequences with V and J called. Part of the clones is missing from these tables; in studies checked, under half for an unresolved V gene and the rest for unknown reasons. The sample profile shows roughly 480,000 clones; approximately 92% of them were found once. Of the sample, around 0.9% falls within the top ten clones. Sequences were obtained from peripheral blood. These receptors came from a man aged 18 to 30 with COVID-19, enrolled during active disease.

This chain joins TRBV6-6 and TRBJ1-5, with a possible D match to TRBD1 (6 bases). The germline CDR1 and CDR2 sequences are MNHNY and SVGAGI (reference sequence). Trimming took 5 bases from V and 1 from J, leaving 18 bases between them. The CDR3 runs 17 residues. CDR3 loop: CASSHPGHLSSNQPQHF. For the CDR3, the DNA is TGTGCCAGCAGTCATCCGGGACACCTATCCAGCAATCAGCCCCAGCATTTT.

V is TRBV7-9 and J is TRBJ1-2; TRBD1 might be the D (6 bases). Trimming cost V 1 base and J 8 bases, with 20 bases left between them. CDR3 size: 16 residues. The germline gives CDR1 SEHNR, CDR2 FQNEAQ (reference sequence). The CDR3 is CASSLVTGQPDQGYTF. The CDR3 DNA follows: TGTGCCAGCAGCTTAGTGACTGGACAGCCTGATCAGGGCTACACCTTC.

This clone was seen more than once but under ten times. V usage is TRBV19 and J usage is TRBJ2-1, with 8 bases lining up with TRBD1. V lost 9 bases, J lost 5 bases, and 9 bases stayed unmatched. The germline CDR1 and CDR2 sequences are LNHDA and SQIVND (reference sequence). The CDR3 runs to 14 residues. CDR3 DNA: TGTGCCAGCAGACGACAGGGGAGAAACAATGAGCAGTTCTTC. It specifies CASRRQGRNNEQFF.

V usage is TRBV28 and J usage is TRBJ2-1, with D tentatively TRBD2 (6 bases). This CDR3 is built from 15 residues. In germline, CDR1 is MDHEN, CDR2 SYDVKM. V was cut by 6 bases and J by 1 base, with 13 bases left in between. The CDR3 reads CASSAPGGSYNEQFF. The CDR3 nucleotides read TGTGCCAGCAGCGCCCCCGGAGGGTCCTACAATGAGCAGTTCTTC.

The V call is TRBV7-9, the J call TRBJ2-7; 14 positions agree with TRBD2. The CDR3 runs 15 residues. Germline V gene lookup returns CDR1 SEHNR and CDR2 FQNEAQ (reference sequence). Losses at the gene ends were 5 bases for V and 7 bases for J; bases not matched to a gene: 7. CDR3 coding DNA: TGTGCCAGCAGCCAGGGACTAGCGGGAGTTGGTGAGCAGTACTTC. Translating it yields CASSQGLAGVGEQYF.

This clone was observed a single time. This rearrangement joins TRBV15 to TRBJ2-7, with no clear D. The CDR3 spans 14 residues. CDR1 is LNHNV and CDR2 is YYDKDF in the germline V gene (reference sequence). Trimming cost V 0 bases and J 4 bases, with 10 bases left between them. The CDR3 loop reads CATSRELGVYEQYF. The CDR3 nucleotides are TGTGCCACCAGCAGAGAACTTGGAGTATACGAGCAGTACTTC.

This chain connects TRBV5-5 to TRBJ2-2; D may be TRBD2 (5 bases). The V end lost 4 bases, the J end lost 7 bases, and 11 bases lay between the germline ends. Germline CDR1 and CDR2: SGHKS and YYEKEE (reference sequence). The CDR3 runs to 13 residues. The CDR3 DNA reads as TGTGCCAGCAGCGTCACCACTAGCGGGGAGCTGTTTTTT. This encodes CASSVTTSGELFF.

J is TRBJ2-6 and V is TRBV6-5, with D unclear. Germline lookup yields CDR1 MNHEY and CDR2 SVGAGI. Trimming shortened V by 10 bases and J by 0 bases, and 13 bases separated the two germline ends. The CDR3 covers 15 residues. The CDR3 coding sequence is TGTGCCACCCATCCTGACTCCTCTGGGGCCAACGTCCTGACTTTC. Translation: CATHPDSSGANVLTF.

Points on this clone: Other DNA variants within this sample encode the same CDR3. This rearrangement joins TRBV18 to TRBJ2-1; D possibly corresponds to TRBD1 (5 bases). Between the trimmed V and J ends, which lost 3 bases and 4 bases, there was a span of 7 bases. This CDR3 comprises 13 residues. In germline, CDR1 is KGHSH, CDR2 LQKENI. CDR3 in amino acids: CASSPAGYNEQFF. CDR3 sequence (DNA): TGTGCCAGCTCACCCGCAGGGTACAATGAGCAGTTCTTC. Together with reference TRBV18 and TRBJ2-1, the CDR3 gives the full variable domain: NAGVMQNPRHLVRRRGQEARLRCSPMKGHSHVYWYRQLPEEGLKFMVYLQKENIIDESGMPKERFSAEFPKEGPSILRIQQVVRGDSAAYFCASSPAGYNEQFFGPGTRLTVL.

The V call is TRBV5-4, the J call TRBJ2-5; 8 bases are shared with TRBD1. From germline, CDR1 is SGHNT and CDR2 YYREEE (reference sequence). The CDR3 is 14 residues long. V trimming: 5 bases; J trimming: 2 bases; junction bases outside the gene matches: 5. The CDR3 loop reads CASRPDRGQETQYF. Written as DNA, the CDR3 is TGTGCCAGCAGACCAGACAGGGGTCAAGAGACCCAGTACTTC. Full variable domain (remainder filled in from reference TRBV5-4 and TRBJ2-5): ETGVTQSPTHLIKTRGQQVTLRCSSQSGHNTVSWYQQALGQGPQFIFQYYREEENGRGNFPPRFSGLQFPNYSSELNVNALELDDSALYLCASRPDRGQETQYFGPGTRLLVL.